The T cell receptor (beta chain) under discussion was sequenced for a study of cytomegalovirus exposure and HLA in healthy donors. Broader study findings: Common viral pathogens (according to a later analysis) appeared linked to several of the most significant clusters.

Amplification used 60 Vbeta primers and 13 Jbeta primers. Sequenced by immunoSEQ multiplex PCR; TCRdb stores in-frame clones only, minus some. Its table lists 80,000 to 95,000 clones. Germline loops: CDR1 SGHTA, CDR2 FQGTGA. There are 13 residues in the CDR3. Trimming removed 5 bases from V and 0 bases from J, with 5 bases in between. About this clone: Its target is unknown.

The chain has TRBV7-3 and TRBJ1-3; no firm D call. The receptor was derived from a man in his fifties or sixties in good health and CMV-seropositive. The material sequenced was PBMCs. The chain's CDR3 is CASSRDSGNTIYF. DNA for the CDR3: TGTGCCAGCAGCCGCGACTCTGGAAACACCATATATTTT. The whole variable domain, filled in from reference TRBV7-3 and TRBJ1-3, reads GAGVSQTPSNKVTEKGKYVELRCDPISGHTALYWYRQSLGQGPEFLIYFQGTGAADDSGLPNDRFFAVRPEGSVSTLKIQRTERGDSAVYLCASSRDSGNTIYFGEGSWLTVV.